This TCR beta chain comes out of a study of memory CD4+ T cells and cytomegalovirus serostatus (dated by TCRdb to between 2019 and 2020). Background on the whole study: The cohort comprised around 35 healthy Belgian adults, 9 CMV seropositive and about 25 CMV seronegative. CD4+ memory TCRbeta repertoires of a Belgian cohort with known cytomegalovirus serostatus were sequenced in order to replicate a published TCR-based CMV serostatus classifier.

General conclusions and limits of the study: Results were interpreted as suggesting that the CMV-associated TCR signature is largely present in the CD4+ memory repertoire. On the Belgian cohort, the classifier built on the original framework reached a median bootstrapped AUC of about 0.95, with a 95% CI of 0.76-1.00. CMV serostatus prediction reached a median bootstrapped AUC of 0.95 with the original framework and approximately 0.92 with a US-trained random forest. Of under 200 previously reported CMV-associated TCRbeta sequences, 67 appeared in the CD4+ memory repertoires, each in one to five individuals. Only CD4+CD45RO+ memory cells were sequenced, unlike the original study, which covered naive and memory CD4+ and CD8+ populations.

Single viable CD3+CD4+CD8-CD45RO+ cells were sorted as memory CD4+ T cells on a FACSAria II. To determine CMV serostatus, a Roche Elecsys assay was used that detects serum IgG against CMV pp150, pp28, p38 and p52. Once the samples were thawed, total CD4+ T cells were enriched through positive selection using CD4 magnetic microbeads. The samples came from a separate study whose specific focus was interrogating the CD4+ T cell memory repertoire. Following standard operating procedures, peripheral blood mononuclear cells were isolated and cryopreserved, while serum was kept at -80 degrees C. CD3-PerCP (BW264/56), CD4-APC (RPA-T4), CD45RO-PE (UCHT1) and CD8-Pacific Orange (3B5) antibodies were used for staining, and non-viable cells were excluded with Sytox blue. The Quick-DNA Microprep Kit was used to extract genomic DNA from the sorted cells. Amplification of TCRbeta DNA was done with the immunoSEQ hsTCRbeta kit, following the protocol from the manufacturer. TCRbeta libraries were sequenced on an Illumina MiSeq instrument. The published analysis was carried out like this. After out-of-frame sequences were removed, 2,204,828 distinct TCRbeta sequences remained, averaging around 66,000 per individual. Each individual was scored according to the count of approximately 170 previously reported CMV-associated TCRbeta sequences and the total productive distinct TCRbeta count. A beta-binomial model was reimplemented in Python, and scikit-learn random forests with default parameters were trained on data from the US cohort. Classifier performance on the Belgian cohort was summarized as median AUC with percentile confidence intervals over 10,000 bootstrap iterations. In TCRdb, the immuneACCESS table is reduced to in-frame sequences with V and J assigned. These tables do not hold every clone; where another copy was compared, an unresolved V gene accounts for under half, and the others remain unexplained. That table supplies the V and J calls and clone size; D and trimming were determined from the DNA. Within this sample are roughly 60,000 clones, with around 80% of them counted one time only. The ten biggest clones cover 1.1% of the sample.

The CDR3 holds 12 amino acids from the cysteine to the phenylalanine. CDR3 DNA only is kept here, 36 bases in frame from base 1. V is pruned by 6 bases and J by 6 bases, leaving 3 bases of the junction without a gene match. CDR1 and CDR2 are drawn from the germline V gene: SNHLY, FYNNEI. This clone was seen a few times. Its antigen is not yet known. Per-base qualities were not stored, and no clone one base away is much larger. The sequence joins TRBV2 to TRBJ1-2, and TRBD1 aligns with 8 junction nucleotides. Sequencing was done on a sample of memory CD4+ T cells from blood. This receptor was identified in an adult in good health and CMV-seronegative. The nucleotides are TGTGCCAGCAGCGACAGGGGCCATGGCTACACCTTC. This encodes CASSDRGHGYTF.